This T cell receptor (beta chain) comes out of a study of blood T cell repertoires in COVID-19. Study context: Material from acute and convalescent COVID-19 was sourced from the United States, Italy and Spain. Nucleic acid was either cDNA or gDNA, and it came from T cells, B-cell-depleted T cells, or PBMCs.

CDR1 SEHNR and CDR2 FQNEAQ come from the germline V gene (reference sequence). The V gene lost 7 bases and the J gene lost 0 bases, with 15 bases spanning the gap. The CDR3 has 15 residues. In the authors' methods: Counts of nucleated cells, estimated from reference gene primer amplification, were obtained. Sequencing used immunoSEQ multiplex PCR; TCRdb keeps in-frame clones, though not all of them. Clone size and V and J calls were adopted from that table, with D and trimming inferred from the DNA. This sample carries 130,000 or so clones, about 90% of them seen once, and the ten largest clones take more than 1.5%.

Sequences were obtained from peripheral blood. The V and J genes are TRBV7-9 and TRBJ1-1, with D tentatively TRBD1 (6 bases). The sequence was collected from a woman aged 60-70 years with acute or convalescent COVID-19. CDR3 sequence: CASTKYREMNTEAFF. The CDR3 DNA reads as TGTGCCAGCACCAAATACAGGGAGATGAACACTGAAGCTTTCTTT.